This TCR beta chain was profiled in a study of CD8+CD57+ T cells in acquired aplastic anemia. Overall study context: Yields of DNA that came from sorted CD4+ and CD8+ cells averaged 3.2 ug. The study, taken as a whole, reports: Some 29 CD8+ CDR3 sequences were shared between patients and controls. No significant difference in CD8+ Simpson's diversity was found between patients and controls.

Genomic DNA templated the TCR beta VDJ and CDR3 profiling. MiXCR, applied by TCRdb to the reads, yields one record per CDR3 protein. The profile covers approximately 300,000 distinct CDR3 sequences, with about three fifths appearing a single time and approximately 1.3% taken by the ten largest. The germline V gene has CDR1 LNHDA and CDR2 SQIVND (reference sequence). Trimming took 6 bases from V and 5 from J; bases not matched to a gene: 5. The CDR3 runs 13 residues. Patients sequenced had flow cytometry evidence of CD8+CD57+ cell expansion. Patients were treatment-naive when blood was sampled. Ten or more counts support this clonotype. The antigen is not known.

This receptor was taken from a human donor with aplastic anemia. Source material: sorted CD4+, CD8+, or CD8+CD57+ T cells (not recorded which) from PBMCs. The V call is TRBV19, the J call TRBJ2-5; 8 bases line up with TRBD1. This CDR3 reads CASRPDRAETQYF. DNA of the CDR3: TGTGCCAGTAGACCGGACAGGGCTGAGACCCAGTACTTC.